This T cell receptor (beta chain) was obtained from a study of regulatory T cells in long-lasting Graves disease. The CDR3 length is 17 residues. J lost 1 base, V lost 5 bases, and 10 bases had no gene match. Looked up from germline, CDR1 is SGHAT and CDR2 is FQNNGV. Both iRepertoire HTBI primers and Arm-PCR of CDR3 regions were used to build the TCR beta libraries. TCRdb recomputed calls from the multiplex PCR reads with MiXCR, one row per CDR3 protein. The data contain approximately 470,000 distinct CDR3 sequences, around 16% of them singletons. This clonotype showed up many times. As for time point: newly diagnosed GD, antithyroid drugs for less than 3 months. The TCR library was made from RNA extracted from PBMCs. The same specimen was also included in a second study, on T cells in Graves' hyperthyroidism and ophthalmopathy.

This receptor was obtained from a man between 40 and 49 years old with Graves disease. The genes are TRBV11-2 and TRBJ2-3; the match to TRBD2 covers 9 bases. Sequencing used peripheral blood mononuclear cells (PBMCs), obtained at new diagnosis, from a patient treated with antithyroid drugs. The CDR3 bases are TGTGCCAGCAGCGTCCCACTCCGGACTAGCGGCACAGATACGCAGTATTTT. The encoded protein is CASSVPLRTSGTDTQYF.